The entry that follows covers one TCR beta chain sequence. Sequencing was performed with immunoSEQ multiplex PCR; in TCRdb, only in-frame clones are kept and a portion is missing. The data show 400,000 to 450,000 clones, less than 95% seen once. The sample originates from a study of blood T cell repertoires in COVID-19. The CDR3 totals 15 residues. Unmatched junction bases numbered 8, after V lost 0 bases and J lost 6 bases. Germline V lookup: CDR1 SEHNR, CDR2 FQNEAQ (reference sequence). This rearrangement joins TRBV7-9 to TRBJ2-7; TRBD2 aligns across 7 bases. Sequencing input: PBMCs or T cells enriched from blood (not recorded which). The TCR comes from a man between 18 and 35 years old who had recovered from COVID-19. CDR3 in amino acids: CASSLAGGPEAEQYF. In DNA, the CDR3 is TGTGCCAGCAGCTTAGCGGGAGGGCCTGAGGCCGAGCAGTACTTC.